The 24 T cell receptor beta chains presented below share a single source sample, sequenced in a study of T cells after yellow fever vaccination. MiXCR, run by TCRdb on the 5' RACE reads, gives a single entry per CDR3 protein. The repertoire holds around 400,000 distinct CDR3 sequences, with 11% as singletons. This sample comprised PBMCs, obtained on the day of the first yellow fever vaccination. The receptors originated from a man aged 18 to 29 who received the YFV17D yellow fever vaccine.

This clonotype came up a few times. The chain is built from TRBV7-3 and TRBJ2-1; 10 positions agree with TRBD2. This CDR3 region has 14 residues. V lost 5 bases to trimming and J lost 8 bases; unmatched junction nucleotides: 6. The germline gives CDR1 SGHTA, CDR2 FQGTGA. The CDR3 spells CASSPGTSADEQFF. The CDR3, as DNA: TGTGCCAGCAGCCCTGGGACTAGCGCCGATGAGCAGTTCTTC.

The rearrangement uses TRBV6-5 and TRBJ1-2; D gene ambiguous. Trimming shortened V by 0 bases and J by 4 bases, and 12 bases separated the two germline ends. Germline CDR1 MNHEY, CDR2 SVGAGI. CDR3 length equals 15 residues. The CDR3 region is CASSYSIGRAYGYTF. The CDR3 nucleotides read TGTGCCAGCAGTTACTCGATAGGGCGGGCCTATGGCTACACCTTC.

The CDR3 protein is CASSWVTAGEKLFF. Written as DNA, the CDR3 is TGTGCCAGCTCGTGGGTTACCGCCGGGGAAAAACTGTTTTTT. V is TRBV2 and J is TRBJ1-4; D unclear. V lost 8 bases and J 8 bases, leaving 18 bases between the germline ends. The germline V gene has CDR1 SNHLY and CDR2 FYNNEI. The CDR3 consists of 14 residues.

The chain couples TRBV12-3 or TRBV12-4 to TRBJ2-7; 9 positions agree with TRBD1. CDR3 length: 13 residues. V shed 6 bases, J shed 7 bases, and the junction held 7 bases outside the gene matches. CDR3 sequence (DNA): TGTGCCAGCAGGGGGACAGGGTGGCGAGAGCAGTACTTC. Residues: CASRGTGWREQYF.

This clonotype was observed a handful of times. V usage is TRBV12-3 or TRBV12-4 and J usage is TRBJ1-2, with 10 bases lining up with TRBD1. The CDR3 is 15 residues long. Unmatched junction bases numbered 7, after V lost 5 bases and J lost 4 bases. The CDR3, as DNA: TGTGCCAGCAGTGCCGGACAGGGGGGAATCTATGGCTACACCTTC. Encoded protein: CASSAGQGGIYGYTF.

This clonotype has a handful of counts. The chain recombines TRBV27 with TRBJ2-7; 8 bases agree with TRBD1. This CDR3 contains 14 residues. V lost 7 bases and J lost 1; bases outside the gene matches: 6. Germline-derived CDR1 and CDR2 are MNHEY and SMNVEV (reference sequence). Here the CDR3 reads CASKNGQGSYEQYF. In DNA form, the CDR3 reads TGTGCCAGCAAAAACGGACAGGGTTCCTACGAGCAGTACTTC.

This clonotype appeared a few times. The rearrangement joins TRBV6-1 to TRBJ2-2, with D possibly being TRBD1 (6 bases). CDR3 length: 15 amino acids. Germline lookup yields CDR1 MNHNS and CDR2 SASEGT. V lost 4 bases to trimming and J lost 4 bases, with 13 bases between them. The CDR3 loop is CASSVFRGGTGELFF. The CDR3 coding sequence is TGTGCCAGCAGTGTATTCAGGGGTGGCACCGGGGAGCTGTTTTTT.

This clonotype was recorded many times. This sequence joins TRBV12-3 or TRBV12-4 and TRBJ1-6; D not certain. This CDR3 has 12 residues. Trimming removed 7 bases at V and 7 bases at J, with 8 bases between. CDR3 amino acids: CASNFGNSPLHF. In DNA, the CDR3 is TGTGCCAGCAACTTCGGAAATTCACCCCTCCACTTT.

The chain employs TRBV7-2 and TRBJ2-1, with no clear D. The CDR3 is 15 residues long. The V end lost 1 base, the J end lost 6 bases, and 13 bases lay between the germline ends. Germline V gives CDR1 SGHTA, CDR2 FQGNSA. The CDR3 nucleotides are TGTGCCAGCAGCTTAGTGAGATGGGATCTCAATGAGCAGTTCTTC. Translating gives CASSLVRWDLNEQFF.

This clonotype occurred many times. The J gene is TRBJ2-7, the V gene TRBV20-1, with D unresolved. Trimming took off 1 base at V and 6 bases at J, with 10 bases between the two ends. The CDR3 contains 12 residues. Germline values: CDR1 DFQATT, CDR2 SNEGSKA (reference sequence). CDR3 protein: CSARGYPSEQYV. In DNA form, the CDR3 reads TGCAGTGCTAGAGGGTATCCGTCCGAGCAGTACGTC.

CDR3 DNA sequence: TGCGCCAGCAGCCGCCGGACAGAGACCAATGAGCAGTTCTTC. Encoded protein: CASSRRTETNEQFF. V usage is TRBV4-1 and J usage is TRBJ2-1; TRBD1 is a possible D gene (6 bases). V was pared by 4 bases and J by 6 bases, with 13 bases between. Germline V gene sequence: CDR1 MGHRA, CDR2 YSYEKL. CDR3 length: 14 residues.

This sequence joins TRBV6-1 and TRBJ2-3; D may be TRBD2 (6 bases). Germline values: CDR1 MNHNS, CDR2 SASEGT. V lost 7 bases to trimming and J lost 3 bases, with 23 bases between them. This CDR3 has 17 amino acids. DNA for the CDR3: TGTGCCAGCACCTCTCGGGGGTTCCGGGGATCAACAGATACGCAGTATTTT. Translated: CASTSRGFRGSTDTQYF.

This clonotype appeared a few times. The chain is built from TRBV5-1 and TRBJ1-5; D not resolved. Germline CDR1 SGHRS, CDR2 YFSETQ. The CDR3 is 15 residues long. V was clipped by 2 bases and J by 1 base, with 10 bases between them. The CDR3 spells CASSLKGASNQPQHF. CDR3 bases: TGCGCCAGCAGCTTAAAGGGAGCAAGCAATCAGCCCCAGCATTTT.

This clonotype came up a few times. DNA for the CDR3: TGTGCCAGCTCACCCACAGGGTCCGACGAGCAGTACTTC. Its translation: CASSPTGSDEQYF. The chain uses TRBV18 and TRBJ2-7, with TRBD1 as a possible D gene (6 bases). Germline V gene lookup returns CDR1 KGHSH and CDR2 LQKENI. The CDR3 totals 13 residues. The V and J ends lost 3 bases and 5 bases respectively, with 11 bases between them.

This clonotype was observed a few times. J is TRBJ1-1 and V is TRBV20-1, with D possibly matching TRBD1 (5 bases). The V and J ends lost 2 bases and 4 bases respectively, with 8 bases between them. This CDR3 is built from 12 residues. The germline CDR1 and CDR2 sequences are DFQATT and SNEGSKA (reference sequence). The CDR3 region is CSARSGTTEAFF. CDR3 bases: TGCAGTGCTAGATCAGGGACCACTGAAGCTTTCTTT.

This clonotype was detected ten times or more. The chain combines TRBV7-2 with TRBJ2-3; 8 bases are a match to TRBD1. Trimming at V came to 2 bases and at J to 6 bases, leaving 10 bases not matched to a gene. Germline CDR1 is SGHTA and CDR2 is FQGNSA. The CDR3 is 16 amino acids. CDR3 protein: CASSLSGRGRWDTQYF. The CDR3 DNA reads as TGTGCCAGCAGCTTAAGCGGCAGGGGGCGATGGGATACGCAGTATTTT.

Ten or more counts support this clonotype. This chain joins TRBV6-2 or TRBV6-3 and TRBJ2-3, with D perhaps matching TRBD2 (7 bases). The length of the CDR3 is 17 residues. With 2 bases removed from V and 4 bases from J, the gap between germline ends came to 19 bases. In germline, CDR1 is MNHEY, CDR2 SVGEGT. DNA for the CDR3: TGTGCCAGCAGTTACAGGGCGGGGGCAGGAGTCGCAGATACGCAGTATTTT. This translates into CASSYRAGAGVADTQYF.

The chain is built from TRBV25-1 and TRBJ1-6, with D perhaps TRBD1 (6 bases). The CDR3 has 14 residues. V lost 3 bases, J lost 9 bases, and 12 bases lay in between. Germline values: CDR1 MGHDK, CDR2 SYGVNS. The CDR3 DNA reads TGTGCCAGCAGTGATGGGGGGGCCCCTTCACCCCTCCACTTT. It codes for CASSDGGAPSPLHF.

The chain has TRBV3-1 and TRBJ1-3; D unclear. Trimming removed 2 bases from V and 0 bases from J, with 8 bases in between. This CDR3 comprises 15 residues. Germline V gives CDR1 LGHDT, CDR2 YNNKEL (reference sequence). The CDR3 region has the DNA TGTGCCAGCAGCCAAACAGCTTACTCTGGAAACACCATATATTTT. Translated, it gives CASSQTAYSGNTIYF.

V and J are TRBV18 and TRBJ2-1; 10 bases align to TRBD1. Germline V CDR1 and CDR2: KGHSH, LQKENI. CDR3 length equals 16 residues. V trimming: 0 bases; J trimming: 4 bases; junction bases outside the gene matches: 3. Here the CDR3 DNA reads TGTGCCAGCTCACCACCGACAGGGGGCTCGTACAATGAGCAGTTCTTC. This encodes CASSPPTGGSYNEQFF.

The sample holds a few counts of this clonotype. The chain joins TRBV18 to TRBJ1-1; TRBD1 is a possible D gene (5 bases). V was clipped by 2 bases and J by 1 base, with 8 bases between them. CDR3 length equals 14 residues. CDR1 KGHSH and CDR2 LQKENI come from the germline V gene. CDR3 residues: CASSPAGTNTEAFF. The CDR3 DNA follows: TGTGCCAGCTCACCAGCTGGGACGAACACTGAAGCTTTCTTT. Based on the CDR3 plus reference TRBV18 and TRBJ1-1, the full variable domain is NAGVMQNPRHLVRRRGQEARLRCSPMKGHSHVYWYRQLPEEGLKFMVYLQKENIIDESGMPKERFSAEFPKEGPSILRIQQVVRGDSAAYFCASSPAGTNTEAFFGQGTRLTVV.

The rearrangement joins TRBV18 to TRBJ1-1; D is unresolved. The CDR3 runs 15 residues. With 0 bases removed from V and 6 bases from J, the gap between germline ends came to 14 bases. The germline V gene has CDR1 KGHSH and CDR2 LQKENI. The CDR3 spells CASSPPTPRRAEAFF. The CDR3 bases are TGTGCCAGCTCACCACCGACTCCTAGGAGGGCTGAAGCTTTCTTT.

This clonotype was seen only a few times. This chain connects TRBV6-2 or TRBV6-3 to TRBJ2-7, with 7 bases matching TRBD2. CDR1 and CDR2 from the germline V gene are MNHEY and SVGEGT. CDR3 length: 14 amino acids. The V gene end was trimmed by 4 bases and the J gene end by 4 bases; junction bases not matched to a gene: 7. The CDR3 loop is CASSFRGVEYEQYF. The CDR3 DNA is TGTGCCAGCAGTTTCCGGGGGGTCGAATACGAGCAGTACTTC.

This chain joins TRBV12-3 or TRBV12-4 and TRBJ1-1; D ambiguous. The CDR3 runs 12 residues. Trimming removed 4 bases at V and 4 bases at J, with 7 bases between. For the CDR3, the DNA is TGTGCCAGCAGTTATGGTACCACTGAAGCTTTCTTT. Protein: CASSYGTTEAFF.